This is a list of T cell receptor beta chains from one sample in a study of blood T cell repertoires in COVID-19. Profiled with immunoSEQ multiplex PCR; TCRdb holds only in-frame clones, not every one. The sample holds hundreds of thousands of clones, about nine tenths seen once. Sequencing was performed on peripheral blood. Source of these receptors: a woman aged 25 to 39 with COVID-19, enrolled during active disease. Each CDR3 is given without its conserved first and last residue. Fields, in order: V gene, J gene, CDR3 protein.

TRBV7-9	TRBJ2-3	ASSVTSGRSTDTQY
TRBV19	TRBJ2-1	ASSILGAIGGEQF
TRBV19	TRBJ2-3	ASAGTRGDTQY
TRBV12-3/TRBV12-4	TRBJ1-1	ASRRQGNTEAF
TRBV19	TRBJ2-7	ASSIFFGQGSYEQY
TRBV2	TRBJ2-2	ASRASGSTNTGELF
TRBV21-1	TRBJ2-7	ASSKPPSGSYEQY
TRBV28	TRBJ2-7	ASSFRLAGSYEQY
TRBV6-4	TRBJ2-1	ASSNYSPLAGDPSYNEQF
TRBV7-6	TRBJ2-3	ASSLALGTRGADTQY
TRBV19	TRBJ1-1	ASSIVAGSGAEAF
TRBV18	TRBJ2-7	ASSPQAGLAYEQY
TRBV30	TRBJ1-5	AWSKGDQPQH
TRBV28	TRBJ1-2	ALRQAGRNYGYT
TRBV12-3/TRBV12-4	TRBJ1-1	ASALGLYTEAF
TRBV11-2	TRBJ1-2	ASSRIPGQKYGYT
TRBV25-1	TRBJ1-3	ASSAGTGAGNTIY
TRBV19	TRBJ2-3	ASSIDLRVARDTQY
TRBV11-2	TRBJ1-1	ASSLGGGEAF
TRBV2	TRBJ2-7	ASKFGTGNSYEQY
TRBV9	TRBJ2-2	ASSGALREGTGELF
TRBV19	TRBJ2-3	ASSIVGLTDTQY
TRBV6-1	TRBJ1-1	ASSDAGRNTEAF
TRBV27	TRBJ2-7	ASSLGGSEQY
TRBV7-9	TRBJ2-1	ASSPLVSSYNEQF
TRBV19	TRBJ2-5	ASSIGTGGGETQY
TRBV27	TRBJ1-5	ASSLPGTGQGDQPQH
TRBV7-9	TRBJ2-5	ASSTTGGTETQY
TRBV30	TRBJ2-7	AWRGTGGAYYEQY
TRBV5-6	TRBJ2-7	ASSPQLRYEQY
TRBV5-1	TRBJ2-7	ASSPTSAFTYEQY
TRBV7-2	TRBJ2-6	ASSSRDSFSGANVLT
TRBV19	TRBJ2-6	ASSAGTGYSGANVLT
TRBV7-3	TRBJ2-5	ASSLKEGPRETQY
TRBV2	TRBJ1-1	ASRARTGKTEAF
TRBV13	TRBJ1-3	ASSQRGSGNTIY
TRBV19	TRBJ2-3	ASSMEGTPWDTQY
TRBV10-3	TRBJ2-5	AISEGTSGSVQTQY
TRBV10-2	TRBJ2-5	ASSERTGGAKTQY
TRBV5-1	TRBJ2-7	ASSLGTSKSSYEQY
TRBV9	TRBJ2-1	ASSATEDEQF
TRBV5-1	TRBJ1-5	ASSLRDWNQPQH
TRBV19	TRBJ2-4	ASTPWPPTGAKNIQY
TRBV9	TRBJ2-3	ASSVGSGLLNTQY
TRBV10-3	TRBJ2-5	AISEWPGTQETQY
TRBV28	TRBJ1-4	ASSLSGQGADRNEKLF
TRBV4-2	TRBJ1-4	ASSRFQTATNEKLF
TRBV6-6	TRBJ2-3	ASSRMTSGSTNTQY
TRBV29-1	TRBJ2-1	SVEDIAGGDNEQF
TRBV9	TRBJ2-7	ASSALGQGIYEQY
TRBV2	TRBJ2-7	ASSDQGGYEQY
TRBV19	TRBJ1-5	ASSIPSGSNQPQH
TRBV28	TRBJ2-1	ASSFRQQYNEQF
TRBV10-3	TRBJ1-5	AISGGPYSNQPQH
TRBV9	TRBJ2-2	ASSVVDRGDTGELF
TRBV5-6	TRBJ2-1	ASSRLAGPGEQF
TRBV11-2	TRBJ2-7	ASSVWTGGYEQY